In this sample, the clone carrying this T cell receptor (beta chain) turned up many times. This sample stems from a study of T-cell reconstitution after alpha-beta-depleted transplantation in children. V gave up 1 base and J gave up 8 bases, with 9 bases separating them. From germline, CDR1 is MDHEN and CDR2 SYDVKM. The CDR3 spans 13 residues. Unique molecular identifiers were used to barcode this TCRbeta library. TCRdb re-derived calls from the PCR reads in MiXCR, one entry per CDR3 protein. The repertoire has roughly 200,000 distinct CDR3 sequences, more than 12% of them found once; the top ten carry around 13%.

The receptor comes from a human donor who donated a stem cell graft to a child with acute lymphoblastic leukemia. This chain links TRBV28 with TRBJ2-4; D gene uncertain. The sample here was PBMCs from the stem cell graft donor, taken from the stem cell graft. The DNA for the CDR3 is TGTGCCAGCAGTTTATCAGCAACGGACATTCAGTACTTC. This sequence encodes CASSLSATDIQYF. Full variable domain (rest looked up from reference TRBV28 and TRBJ2-4): DVKVTQSSRYLVKRTGEKVFLECVQDMDHENMFWYRQDPGLGLRLIYFSYDVKMKEKGDIPEGYSVSREKKERFSLILESASTNQTSMYLCASSLSATDIQYFGAGTRLSVL.